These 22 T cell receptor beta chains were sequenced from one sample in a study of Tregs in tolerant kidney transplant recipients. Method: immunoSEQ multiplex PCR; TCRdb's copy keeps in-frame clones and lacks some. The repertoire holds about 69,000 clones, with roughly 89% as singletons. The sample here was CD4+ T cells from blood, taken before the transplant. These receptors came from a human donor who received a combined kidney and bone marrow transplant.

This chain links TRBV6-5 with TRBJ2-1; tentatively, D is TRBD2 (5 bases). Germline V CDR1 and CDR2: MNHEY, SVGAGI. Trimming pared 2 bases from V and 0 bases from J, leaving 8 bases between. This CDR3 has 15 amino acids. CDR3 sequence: CASSYSRGSYNEQFF. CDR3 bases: TGTGCCAGCAGTTACAGTCGGGGCTCCTACAATGAGCAGTTCTTC.

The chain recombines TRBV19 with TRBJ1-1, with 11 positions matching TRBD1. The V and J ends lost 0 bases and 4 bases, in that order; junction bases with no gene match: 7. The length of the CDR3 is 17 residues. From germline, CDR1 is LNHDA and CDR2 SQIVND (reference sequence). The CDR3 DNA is TGTGCCAGTAGTATAGATTCAGGACAGGGGGCTGTCACTGAAGCTTTCTTT. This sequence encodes CASSIDSGQGAVTEAFF.

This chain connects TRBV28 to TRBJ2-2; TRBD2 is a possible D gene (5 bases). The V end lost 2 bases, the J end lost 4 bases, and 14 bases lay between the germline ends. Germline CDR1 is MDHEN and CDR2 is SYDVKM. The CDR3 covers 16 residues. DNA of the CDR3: TGTGCCAGCAGTTTAAGACCAACTAGAGGCACCGGGGAGCTGTTTTTT. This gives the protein CASSLRPTRGTGELFF.

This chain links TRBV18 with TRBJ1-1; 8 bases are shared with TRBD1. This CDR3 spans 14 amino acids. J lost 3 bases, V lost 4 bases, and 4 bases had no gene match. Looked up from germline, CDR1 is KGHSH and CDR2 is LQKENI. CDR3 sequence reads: CASSLGTGHTEAFF. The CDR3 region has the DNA TGTGCCAGCTCACTCGGGACAGGCCACACTGAAGCTTTCTTT.

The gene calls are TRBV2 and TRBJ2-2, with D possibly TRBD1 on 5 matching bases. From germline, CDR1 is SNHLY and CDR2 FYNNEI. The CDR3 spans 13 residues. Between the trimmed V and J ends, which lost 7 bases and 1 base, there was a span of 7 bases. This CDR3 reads CASKGENTGELFF. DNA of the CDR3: TGTGCCAGCAAAGGGGAGAACACCGGGGAGCTGTTTTTT.

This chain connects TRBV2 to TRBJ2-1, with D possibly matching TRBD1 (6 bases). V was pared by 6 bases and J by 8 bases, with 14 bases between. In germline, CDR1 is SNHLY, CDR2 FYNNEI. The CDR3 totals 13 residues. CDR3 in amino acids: CASRSQGRDEQFF. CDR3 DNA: TGTGCCAGCAGGTCACAGGGAAGGGATGAGCAGTTCTTC.

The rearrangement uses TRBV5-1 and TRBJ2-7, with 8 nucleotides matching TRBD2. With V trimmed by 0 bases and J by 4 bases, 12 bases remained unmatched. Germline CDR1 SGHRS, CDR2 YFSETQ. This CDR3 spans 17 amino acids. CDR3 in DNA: TGCGCCAGCAGCTTGGCCGATGTTAGCGGGACGATTTACGAGCAGTACTTC. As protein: CASSLADVSGTIYEQYF.

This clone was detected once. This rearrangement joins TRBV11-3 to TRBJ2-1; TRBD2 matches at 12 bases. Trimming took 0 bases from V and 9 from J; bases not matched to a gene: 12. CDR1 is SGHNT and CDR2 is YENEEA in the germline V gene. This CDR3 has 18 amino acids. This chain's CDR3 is CASSLDRLAGASKLEQFF. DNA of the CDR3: TGTGCCAGCAGCTTAGACAGACTAGCGGGAGCCTCCAAGCTTGAGCAGTTCTTC. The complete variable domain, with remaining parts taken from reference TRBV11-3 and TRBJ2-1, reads EAGVVQSPRYKIIEKKQPVAFWCNPISGHNTLYWYLQNLGQGPELLIRYENEEAVDDSQLPKDRFSAERLKGVDSTLKIQPAELGDSAVYLCASSLDRLAGASKLEQFFGPGTRLTVL.

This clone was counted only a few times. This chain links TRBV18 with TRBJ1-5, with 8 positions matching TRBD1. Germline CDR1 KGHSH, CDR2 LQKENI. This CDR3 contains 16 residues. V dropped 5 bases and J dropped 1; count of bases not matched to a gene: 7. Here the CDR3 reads CASSTGGRVSNQPQHF. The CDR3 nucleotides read TGTGCCAGCTCAACAGGGGGACGGGTCAGCAATCAGCCCCAGCATTTT.

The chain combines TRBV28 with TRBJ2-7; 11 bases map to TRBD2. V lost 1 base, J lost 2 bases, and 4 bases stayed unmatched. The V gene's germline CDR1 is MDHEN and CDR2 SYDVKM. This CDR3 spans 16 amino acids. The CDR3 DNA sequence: TGTGCCAGCAGTTTATACGGACTAGCGGGTACCTACGAGCAGTACTTC. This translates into CASSLYGLAGTYEQYF. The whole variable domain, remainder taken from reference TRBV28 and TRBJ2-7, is DVKVTQSSRYLVKRTGEKVFLECVQDMDHENMFWYRQDPGLGLRLIYFSYDVKMKEKGDIPEGYSVSREKKERFSLILESASTNQTSMYLCASSLYGLAGTYEQYFGPGTRLTVT.

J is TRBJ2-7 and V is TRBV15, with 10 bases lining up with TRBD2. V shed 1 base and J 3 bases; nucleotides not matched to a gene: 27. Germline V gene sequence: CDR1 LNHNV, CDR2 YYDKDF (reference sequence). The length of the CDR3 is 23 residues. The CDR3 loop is CATSRGSASGKTSGYPRDYEQYF. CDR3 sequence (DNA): TGTGCCACCAGCAGAGGTTCGGCTAGTGGTAAGACTAGCGGGTATCCTCGGGACTACGAGCAGTACTTC.

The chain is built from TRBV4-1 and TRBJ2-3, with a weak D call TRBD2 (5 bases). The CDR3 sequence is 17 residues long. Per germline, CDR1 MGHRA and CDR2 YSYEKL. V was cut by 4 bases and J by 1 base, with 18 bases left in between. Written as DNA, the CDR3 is TGCGCCAGCAGCCTGACTAACCGGGGTAGTGGCACAGATACGCAGTATTTT. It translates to CASSLTNRGSGTDTQYF.

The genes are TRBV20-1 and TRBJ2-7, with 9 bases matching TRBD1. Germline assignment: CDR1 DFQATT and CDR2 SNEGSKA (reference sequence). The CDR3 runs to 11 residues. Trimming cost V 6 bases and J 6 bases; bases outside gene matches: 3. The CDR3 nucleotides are TGCAGTGCCCAACAGGGGGCCGAGCAGTACTTC. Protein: CSAQQGAEQYF.

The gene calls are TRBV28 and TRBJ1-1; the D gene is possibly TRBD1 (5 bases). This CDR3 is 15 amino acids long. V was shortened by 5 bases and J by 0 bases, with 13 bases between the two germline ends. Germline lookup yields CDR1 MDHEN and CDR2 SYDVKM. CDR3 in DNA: TGTGCCAGCAGTCCTCCCCAGGGCATGAACACTGAAGCTTTCTTT. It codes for CASSPPQGMNTEAFF.

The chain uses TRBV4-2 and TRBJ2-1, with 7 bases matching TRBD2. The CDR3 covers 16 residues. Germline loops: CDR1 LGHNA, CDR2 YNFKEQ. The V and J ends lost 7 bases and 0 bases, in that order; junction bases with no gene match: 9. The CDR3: CASTTPKRDSYNEQFF. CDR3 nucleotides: TGTGCCAGCACGACCCCTAAGCGGGACTCCTACAATGAGCAGTTCTTC.

CDR3 DNA: TGCGCCAGCAGTCCCGTAAGGGGACACACAGATACGCAGTATTTT. Amino acids: CASSPVRGHTDTQYF. The genes are TRBV5-1 and TRBJ2-3, with D possibly matching TRBD1 (6 bases). V lost 5 bases and J 2 bases, leaving 15 bases between the germline ends. Per germline, CDR1 SGHRS and CDR2 YFSETQ. This CDR3 is 15 amino acids long. The complete variable domain, with remaining parts taken from reference TRBV5-1 and TRBJ2-3, reads KAGVTQTPRYLIKTRGQQVTLSCSPISGHRSVSWYQQTPGQGLQFLFEYFSETQRNKGNFPGRFSGRQFSNSRSEMNVSTLELGDSALYLCASSPVRGHTDTQYFGPGTRLTVL.

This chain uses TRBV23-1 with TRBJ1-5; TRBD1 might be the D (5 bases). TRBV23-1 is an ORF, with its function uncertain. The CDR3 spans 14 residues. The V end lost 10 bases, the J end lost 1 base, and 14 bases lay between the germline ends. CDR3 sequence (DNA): TGCGCCAACTGTGGGGGGTTCAGCAATCAGCCCCAGCATTTT. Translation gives CANCGGFSNQPQHF.

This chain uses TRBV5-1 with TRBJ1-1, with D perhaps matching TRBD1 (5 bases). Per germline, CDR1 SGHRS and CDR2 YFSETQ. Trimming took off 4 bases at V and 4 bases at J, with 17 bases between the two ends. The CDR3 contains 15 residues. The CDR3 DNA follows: TGCGCCAGCAGCCCCGGGGGAGGGGTAGGCACTGAAGCTTTCTTT. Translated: CASSPGGGVGTEAFF.

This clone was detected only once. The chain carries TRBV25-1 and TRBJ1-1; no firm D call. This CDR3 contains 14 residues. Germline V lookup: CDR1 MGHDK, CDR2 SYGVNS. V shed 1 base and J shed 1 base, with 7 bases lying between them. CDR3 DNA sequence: TGTGCCAGCAGTGAATCGAGGAAGAACACTGAAGCTTTCTTT. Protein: CASSESRKNTEAFF.

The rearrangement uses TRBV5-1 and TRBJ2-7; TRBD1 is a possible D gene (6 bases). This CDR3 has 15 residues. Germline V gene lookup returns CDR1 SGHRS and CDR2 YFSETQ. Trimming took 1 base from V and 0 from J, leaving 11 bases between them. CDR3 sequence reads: CASSLFGGHSYEQYF. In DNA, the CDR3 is TGCGCCAGCAGCTTGTTTGGGGGACACTCCTACGAGCAGTACTTC.

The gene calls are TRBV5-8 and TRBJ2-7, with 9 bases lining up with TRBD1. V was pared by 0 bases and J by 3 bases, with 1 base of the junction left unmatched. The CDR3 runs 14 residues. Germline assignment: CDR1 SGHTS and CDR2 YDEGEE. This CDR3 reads CASSLDRGLYEQYF. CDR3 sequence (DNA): TGTGCCAGCAGCTTGGACAGGGGGCTCTACGAGCAGTACTTC. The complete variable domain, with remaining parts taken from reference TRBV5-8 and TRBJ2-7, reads EAGVTQSPTHLIKTRGQQATLRCSPISGHTSVYWYQQALGLGLQFLLWYDEGEERNRGNFPPRFSGRQFPNYSSELNVNALELEDSALYLCASSLDRGLYEQYFGPGTRLTVT.

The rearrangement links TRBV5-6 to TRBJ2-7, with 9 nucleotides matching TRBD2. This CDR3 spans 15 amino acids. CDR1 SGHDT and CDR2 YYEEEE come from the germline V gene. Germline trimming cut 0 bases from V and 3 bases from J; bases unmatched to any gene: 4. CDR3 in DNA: TGTGCCAGCAGCTTGGTTGGTAGCGGGAGCTACGAGCAGTACTTC. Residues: CASSLVGSGSYEQYF.